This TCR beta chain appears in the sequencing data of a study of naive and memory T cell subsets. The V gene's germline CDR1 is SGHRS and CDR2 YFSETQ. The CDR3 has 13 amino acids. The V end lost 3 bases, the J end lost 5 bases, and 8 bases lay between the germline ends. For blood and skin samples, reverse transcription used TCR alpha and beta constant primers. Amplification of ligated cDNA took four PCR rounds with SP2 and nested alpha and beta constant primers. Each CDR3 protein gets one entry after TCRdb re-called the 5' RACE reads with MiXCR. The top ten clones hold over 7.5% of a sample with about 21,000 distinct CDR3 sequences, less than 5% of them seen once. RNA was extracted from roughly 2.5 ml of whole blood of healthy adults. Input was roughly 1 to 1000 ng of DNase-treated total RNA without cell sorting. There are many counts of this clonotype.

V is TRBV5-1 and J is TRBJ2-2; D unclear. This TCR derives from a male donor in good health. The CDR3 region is CASSWAMTGELFF. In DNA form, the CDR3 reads TGCGCCAGCAGCTGGGCAATGACCGGGGAGCTGTTTTTT.